Sequencing of this T cell receptor (beta chain) was carried out in a study of tumor-infiltrating lymphocytes in localized non-small cell lung cancer. Study information: Patients included smokers and never-smokers with various histologies, some sampled after neoadjuvant chemotherapy. From each patient, both tumor and uninvolved lung, non-adjacent to tumor, were sampled.

Some clones are missing from TCRdb's copy, which holds only in-frame ones; the method was immunoSEQ multiplex PCR. The table includes about 29,000 clones, approximately 85% detected once. J gave up 11 bases and V 3 bases, and 9 bases lay outside the gene matches. CDR1 and CDR2 (germline): LNHDA, SQIVND (reference sequence). The CDR3 length is 14 residues. With regard to this clone: Its antigen is not identified.

Study-level findings and limits: No link was found between tumor T-cell fraction and recurrence-free survival. TCR sequencing covered a subset of patients with enough tissue.

The chain combines TRBV19 with TRBJ1-5; TRBD1 matches 8 bases. The sequence was collected from a human donor with non-small cell lung cancer. Sequencing was carried out using lung tumor tissue. Here the CDR3 reads CASSMTGEAWAQHF. DNA of the CDR3: TGTGCCAGTAGTATGACAGGGGAGGCATGGGCCCAGCATTTT. Combining the CDR3 with reference TRBV19 and TRBJ1-5 gives the whole variable domain DGGITQSPKYLFRKEGQNVTLSCEQNLNHDAMYWYRQDPGQGLRLIYYSQIVNDFQKGDIAEGYSVSREKKESFPLTVTSAQKNPTAFYLCASSMTGEAWAQHFGDGTRLSIL.